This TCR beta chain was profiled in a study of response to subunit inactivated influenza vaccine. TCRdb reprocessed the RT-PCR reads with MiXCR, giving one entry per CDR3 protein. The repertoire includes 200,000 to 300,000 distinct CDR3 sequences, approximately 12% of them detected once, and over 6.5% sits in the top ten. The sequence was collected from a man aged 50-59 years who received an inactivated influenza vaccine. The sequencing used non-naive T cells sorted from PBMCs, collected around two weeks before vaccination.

The chain's CDR3 is CASIGTSGRYVGELFF. In DNA form, the CDR3 reads TGTGCCAGTATTGGGACTAGCGGGAGATATGTTGGGGAGCTGTTTTTT. The gene calls are TRBV19 and TRBJ2-2; 14 bases are shared with TRBD2. This CDR3 is built from 16 residues. V lost 7 bases, J lost 8 bases, and 9 bases stayed unmatched. Germline loops: CDR1 LNHDA, CDR2 SQIVND (reference sequence).